This T cell receptor (beta chain) was profiled in a study of T-cell reconstitution after alpha-beta-depleted transplantation in children. Whole-study findings and limits: There were reportedly several hundred expanded graft clones from which alpha-beta T cells came about two months after transplant.

Of note for this clonotype: Its specificity is unknown.

Unique molecular identifiers were incorporated when the TCRbeta library was constructed. TCRdb re-analysed the PCR reads in MiXCR, keeping a single row per CDR3 protein. In the table there are about 190,000 distinct CDR3 sequences, around 10% of which are singletons. This CDR3 is built from 13 residues. Germline V CDR1 and CDR2: LNHDA, SQIVND (reference sequence). Trimming took off 0 bases at V and 6 bases at J, with 6 bases between the two ends. Here the sequenced sample was PBMCs, taken before TCRalphabeta/CD19-depleted stem cell transplant. The chain is built from TRBV19 and TRBJ1-5; D not certain. This clonotype was obtained from a boy under 10 years old with acute myeloid leukemia, due to receive a stem cell transplant. This chain's CDR3 is CASSIEGGQPQHF. The CDR3 bases are TGTGCCAGTAGTATAGAGGGCGGTCAGCCCCAGCATTTT.